A selection of T cell receptor beta chains follows, all from one sample in a study of cytomegalovirus exposure and HLA in healthy donors. Using immunoSEQ multiplex PCR, the repertoire was profiled, and TCRdb retains in-frame clones only, with some absent. This table has about 130,000 clones, 80% appearing once. Sequencing was done on a sample of PBMCs. These receptors were collected from a man aged 30 to 45 in good health. Both conserved end residues are part of each CDR3. Fields, in order: J gene, clone size, D gene, V gene, CDR3 protein, CDR3 DNA. D genes are given only for firm matches. Some rows mark clone size as missing; the rest say once, few, many or name a class of expanded clone.

TRBJ1-3 once . TRBV30 CAWSDNGNTIYF TGTGCCTGGAGCGACAATGGAAACACCATATATTTT
TRBJ2-5 . . TRBV4-1 CASSQKQAPYETQYF TGCGCCAGCAGCCAAAAGCAAGCCCCATACGAGACCCAGTACTTC
TRBJ2-2 . . TRBV2 CASSDGSGVVTGELFF TGTGCCAGCAGTGATGGTAGCGGCGTGGTCACCGGGGAGCTGTTTTTT
TRBJ1-5 . . TRBV7-8 CASSFSTGLNQPQHF TGTGCCAGCAGCTTCTCGACAGGACTCAATCAGCCCCAGCATTTT
TRBJ1-5 . . TRBV28 CASSFKLFNQPQHF TGTGCCAGCAGTTTCAAACTGTTCAATCAGCCCCAGCATTTT
TRBJ2-1 . TRBD1 TRBV7-2 CASSATGTDYNEQFF TGTGCCAGCAGCGCAACTGGGACAGACTACAATGAGCAGTTCTTC
TRBJ1-1 . . TRBV6-1 CASSDEGQGVMNTEAFF TGTGCCAGCAGTGATGAGGGACAAGGGGTCATGAACACTGAAGCTTTCTTT
TRBJ1-1 . . TRBV28 CASRFLGGEAFF TGTGCCAGCAGATTTCTGGGGGGTGAAGCTTTCTTT
TRBJ2-7 . TRBD2 TRBV7-9 CASSPGTSGVGGYEQYF TGTGCCAGCAGCCCGGGGACTAGCGGAGTGGGGGGCTACGAGCAGTACTTC
TRBJ2-1 . . TRBV5-1 CASSLEGGAPGVLQFF TGCGCCAGCAGCTTGGAGGGGGGGGCGCCCGGGGTGTTGCAGTTCTTC
TRBJ2-7 . TRBD1 TRBV6-1 CANSPGTGSHEQYF TGTGCCAATTCCCCCGGGACAGGGTCCCACGAGCAGTACTTC
TRBJ1-6 . TRBD1 TRBV5-1 CASRRQGEGRNSPLHF TGCGCCAGCAGACGACAGGGGGAGGGGCGGAATTCACCCCTCCACTTT
TRBJ2-5 . TRBD2 TRBV7-6 CASSLAASGLQETQYF TGTGCCAGCAGCTTAGCAGCTAGCGGGCTCCAAGAGACCCAGTACTTC
TRBJ2-5 . . TRBV5-1 CATSTQGQETQYF TGCGCCACGTCCACCCAGGGGCAAGAGACCCAGTACTTC
TRBJ2-3 . TRBD2 TRBV4-2 CASSQESSGRSTDTQYF TGTGCCAGCAGCCAAGAGTCTAGCGGGAGGAGCACAGATACGCAGTATTTT
TRBJ2-3 . . TRBV21-1 CASSKAGLTGICGTDTQYF TGTGCCAGCAGCAAAGCTGGACTCACCGGGATTTGCGGCACAGATACGCAGTATTTT
TRBJ1-5 . . TRBV7-2 CASSLGGRQPQHF TGTGCCAGCAGCTTAGGTGGGAGGCAGCCCCAGCATTTT
TRBJ2-1 . . TRBV7-8 CATRTDPYNEQFF TGTGCCACCCGAACAGACCCTTACAATGAGCAGTTCTTC
TRBJ2-6 . . TRBV15 CATSRDLGPGANVLTF TGTGCCACCAGCAGAGATCTGGGCCCTGGGGCCAACGTCCTGACTTTC
TRBJ2-1 . TRBD2 TRBV4-2 CASSPSTAGGYNEQFF TGTGCCAGCAGCCCCTCGACAGCGGGAGGCTACAATGAGCAGTTCTTC
TRBJ2-3 . . TRBV5-1 CASSFVVGSDLYF TGCGCCAGCAGCTTCGTTGTGGGGAGCGACCTGTATTTT
TRBJ2-1 . TRBD1 TRBV7-8 CASSLVAGGDDGEQFF TGTGCCAGCAGCTTAGTGGCAGGGGGAGACGATGGTGAGCAGTTCTTC
TRBJ2-2 . TRBD2 TRBV28 CASTIYPIGTSGNGGLFF TGTGCCAGCACCATCTACCCCATCGGGACTAGCGGGAACGGCGGGCTGTTTTTT
TRBJ2-7 . TRBD1 TRBV5-1 CASSLGDRVYEQYF TGCGCCAGCAGCTTGGGGGACAGGGTTTACGAGCAGTACTTC
TRBJ2-3 . TRBD2 TRBV18 CASSPPTSGTDTQYF TGTGCCAGCTCACCACCTACTAGCGGCACAGATACGCAGTATTTT
TRBJ2-5 . . TRBV12-5 CASGLDRSLQGPRETQYF TGTGCTAGTGGTTTGGACAGGAGCCTACAGGGACCAAGAGAGACCCAGTACTTC
TRBJ1-2 . TRBD1 TRBV7-9 CATGTDSYGYTF TGTGCCACCGGGACAGACTCCTATGGCTACACCTTC
TRBJ1-5 . TRBD1 TRBV18 CASSPPEGQVRQPQHF TGTGCCAGCTCACCACCGGAGGGACAGGTTCGGCAGCCCCAGCATTTT
TRBJ1-3 . . TRBV30 CAWIVGRGANTIYF TGTGCCTGGATCGTGGGGCGCGGGGCAAACACCATATATTTT
TRBJ2-7 . . TRBV27 CASRQGPHEQYF TGTGCCAGCAGGCAGGGTCCCCACGAGCAGTACTTC
TRBJ1-3 . . TRBV6-1 CASSEGQRSGNTIYF TGTGCCAGCAGTGAAGGACAACGCTCTGGAAACACCATATATTTT
TRBJ1-2 . . TRBV30 CAWSQGSRNYGYTF TGTGCCTGGAGCCAGGGCAGTAGAAACTATGGCTACACCTTC
TRBJ1-2 . . TRBV6-4 CASSLGGYGYTF TGTGCCAGCAGTCTCGGGGGCTATGGCTACACCTTC
TRBJ2-1 . TRBD2 TRBV30 CAWGLAGAPRYNEQFF TGTGCCTGGGGACTAGCGGGAGCCCCGCGGTACAATGAGCAGTTCTTC
TRBJ2-7 . . TRBV5-1 CASSLTAGPYEQYF TGCGCCAGCAGCTTGACGGCGGGGCCCTACGAGCAGTACTTC
TRBJ2-5 . TRBD2 TRBV29-1 CSVAPGLAVRVETQYF TGCAGCGTTGCTCCCGGACTAGCGGTTCGAGTGGAGACCCAGTACTTC
TRBJ2-5 once . TRBV6-1 CASTPGSGQVETQYF TGTGCCAGCACCCCAGGCTCAGGGCAGGTAGAGACCCAGTACTTC
TRBJ2-5 once . TRBV23-1 CASSQSQGIRETQYF TGCGCCAGCAGTCAATCGCAGGGGATCCGAGAGACCCAGTACTTC
TRBJ1-2 few . TRBV18 CASSPPFTDGVKSGYTF TGTGCCAGCTCACCACCGTTCACCGACGGAGTAAAAAGTGGCTACACCTTC
TRBJ1-1 . TRBD1 TRBV2 CASREDRAVRTEAFF TGTGCCAGCAGGGAGGACAGGGCGGTAAGGACTGAAGCTTTCTTT
TRBJ2-4 . . TRBV28 CASSPLSPIAKNIQYF TGTGCCAGCAGTCCACTCTCACCGATAGCCAAAAACATTCAGTACTTC
TRBJ1-2 . . TRBV27 CASSSSAGFYGYTF TGTGCCAGCAGCTCCAGCGCGGGCTTCTATGGCTACACCTTC
TRBJ2-1 . TRBD2 TRBV5-1 CASSPGGGTGNNEQFF TGCGCCAGCAGCCCCGGGGGGGGGACTGGGAACAATGAGCAGTTCTTC
TRBJ2-7 . . TRBV6-5 CASSFWSGAYEQYF TGTGCCAGCAGTTTCTGGAGCGGAGCCTACGAGCAGTACTTC
TRBJ2-5 . . TRBV28 CASSSVTQYF TGTGCCAGCAGTTCGGTGACCCAGTACTTC
TRBJ1-1 . . TRBV7-9 CASSLAGSNTEAFF TGTGCCAGCAGCTTGGCCGGGTCGAACACTGAAGCTTTCTTT
TRBJ2-5 few . TRBV25-1 CASSGDTQGKETQYF TGTGCCAGCAGTGGGGACACCCAGGGGAAAGAGACCCAGTACTTC
TRBJ2-3 . . TRBV30 CAWSVRGTYTDTQYF TGTGCCTGGAGTGTACGGGGGACTTACACAGATACGCAGTATTTT
TRBJ1-2 . TRBD1 TRBV28 CASNMGQRYGYTF TGTGCCAGCAATATGGGACAGCGATATGGCTACACCTTC
TRBJ2-1 . . TRBV11-3 CASSLGGPVNEQFF TGTGCCAGCAGCTTAGGGGGGCCCGTAAATGAGCAGTTCTTC
TRBJ2-7 . TRBD2 TRBV5-1 CASSLGTSVSYEQYF TGCGCCAGCAGCTTGGGGACTAGCGTCTCCTACGAGCAGTACTTC